This T cell receptor (beta chain) was retrieved from a study of OX40 agonist ivuxolimab in advanced cancers. Background on the study: Earlier treatment with anti-PD-1, anti-PD-L1 or anti-CTLA-4 was permitted, and less than 50% had received some. Notes on the study in general: CD8+ T cells (on average) carried more expanded clones than CD4+ T cells.

Exclusion of a patient followed from autoimmune disease history or systemic immunosuppression. By share, this clone ranks as medium-sized (0.01 to 0.1%). Its antigen is as yet unknown. Some clones are missing from TCRdb's copy, which holds only in-frame ones; the method was immunoSEQ multiplex PCR. Of roughly 17,000 clones listed, about two thirds are singletons. The source material was CD4+ or CD8+ T cells sorted from blood, sampled in a trial of the OX40 agonist ivuxolimab. The receptor was isolated from an adult with an advanced solid tumor such as melanoma, head and neck, liver or kidney cancer.

CDR3 protein: CASSLAGANYGYTF. The CDR3 DNA reads TGCGCCAGCAGCTTGGCCGGGGCTAACTATGGCTACACCTTC. The gene calls are TRBV5-1 and TRBJ1-2; D call uncertain. The CDR3 extends over 14 amino acids. V lost 0 bases, J lost 0 bases, and 6 bases lay in between. Germline loops: CDR1 SGHRS, CDR2 YFSETQ.